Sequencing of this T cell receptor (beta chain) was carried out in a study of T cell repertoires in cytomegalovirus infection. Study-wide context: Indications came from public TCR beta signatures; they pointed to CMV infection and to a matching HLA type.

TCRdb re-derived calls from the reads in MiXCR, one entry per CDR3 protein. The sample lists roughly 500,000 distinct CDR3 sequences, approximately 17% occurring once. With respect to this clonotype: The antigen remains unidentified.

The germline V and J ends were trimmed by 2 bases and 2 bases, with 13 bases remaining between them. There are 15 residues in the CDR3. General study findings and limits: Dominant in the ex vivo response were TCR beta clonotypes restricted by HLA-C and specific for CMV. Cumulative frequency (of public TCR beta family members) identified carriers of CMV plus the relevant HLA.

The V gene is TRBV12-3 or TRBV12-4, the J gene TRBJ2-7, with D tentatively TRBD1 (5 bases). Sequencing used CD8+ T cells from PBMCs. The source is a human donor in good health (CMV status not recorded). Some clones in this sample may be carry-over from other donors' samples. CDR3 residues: CASSLSARAPYEQYF. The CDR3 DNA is TGTGCCAGCAGTTTAAGTGCCAGGGCCCCCTACGAGCAGTACTTC.